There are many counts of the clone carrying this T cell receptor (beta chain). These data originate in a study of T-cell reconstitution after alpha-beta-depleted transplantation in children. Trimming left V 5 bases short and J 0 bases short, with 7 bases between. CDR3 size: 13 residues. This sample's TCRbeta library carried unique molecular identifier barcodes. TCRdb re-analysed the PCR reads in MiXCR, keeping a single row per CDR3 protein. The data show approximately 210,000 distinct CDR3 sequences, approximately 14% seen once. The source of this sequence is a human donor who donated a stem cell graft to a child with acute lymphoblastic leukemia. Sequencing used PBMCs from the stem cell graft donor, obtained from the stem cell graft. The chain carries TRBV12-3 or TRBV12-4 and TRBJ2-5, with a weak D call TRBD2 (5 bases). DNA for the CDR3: TGTGCCAGCAGTCCGGGGTACCAAGAGACCCAGTACTTC. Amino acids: CASSPGYQETQYF.